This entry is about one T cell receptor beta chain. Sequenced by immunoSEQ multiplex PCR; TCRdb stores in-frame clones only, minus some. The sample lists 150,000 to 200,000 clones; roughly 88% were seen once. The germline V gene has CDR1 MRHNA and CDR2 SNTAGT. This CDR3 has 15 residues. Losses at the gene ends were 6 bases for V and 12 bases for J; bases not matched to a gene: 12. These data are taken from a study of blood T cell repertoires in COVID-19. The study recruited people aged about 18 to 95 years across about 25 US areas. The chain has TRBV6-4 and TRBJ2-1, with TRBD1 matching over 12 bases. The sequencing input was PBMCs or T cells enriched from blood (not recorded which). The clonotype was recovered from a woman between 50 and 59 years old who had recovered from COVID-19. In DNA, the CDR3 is TGTGCCAGCAGCCCAGGGACAGGGGGCTTCTGGGGGCAGTTCTTC. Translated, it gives CASSPGTGGFWGQFF.